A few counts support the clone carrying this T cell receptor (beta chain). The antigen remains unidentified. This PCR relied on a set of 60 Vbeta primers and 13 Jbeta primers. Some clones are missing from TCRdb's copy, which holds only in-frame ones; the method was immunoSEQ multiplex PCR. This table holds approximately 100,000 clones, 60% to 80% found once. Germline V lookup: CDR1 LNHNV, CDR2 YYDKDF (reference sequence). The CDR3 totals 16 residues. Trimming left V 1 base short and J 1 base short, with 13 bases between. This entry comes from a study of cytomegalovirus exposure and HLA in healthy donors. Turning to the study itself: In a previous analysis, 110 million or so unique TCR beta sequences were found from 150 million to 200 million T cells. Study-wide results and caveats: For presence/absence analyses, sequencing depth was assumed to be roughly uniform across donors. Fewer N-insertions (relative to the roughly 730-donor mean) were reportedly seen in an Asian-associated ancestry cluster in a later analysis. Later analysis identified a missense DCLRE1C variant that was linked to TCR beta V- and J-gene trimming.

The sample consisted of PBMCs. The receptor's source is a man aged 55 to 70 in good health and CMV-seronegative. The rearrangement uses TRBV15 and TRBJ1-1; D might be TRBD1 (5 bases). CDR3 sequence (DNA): TGTGCCACCAGCAGAGTCACAGGAACCTGGAACACTGAAGCTTTCTTT. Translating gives CATSRVTGTWNTEAFF.